The 27 T cell receptor beta chains listed next were all sequenced from one sample in a study of CD8 T cells in ankylosing spondylitis. TCRdb independently ran MiXCR on the 5' RACE reads; one entry per CDR3 protein. The sample records fewer than 250,000 distinct CDR3 sequences, 10% to 13% being singletons. Sequencing input: blood, either unsorted or a sorted T cell fraction (not recorded which). All receptors derive from a male donor with ankylosing spondylitis or in good health (not recorded which).

This clonotype was seen many times. In nucleotides, the CDR3 is TGTGCCAGCAGTTTAACTATGGACAGGGTCCACTTT. Translating gives CASSLTMDRVHF. The chain has TRBV12-3 or TRBV12-4 and TRBJ1-6; 8 nucleotides align to TRBD1. The ends lost 2 bases at V and 17 bases at J; junction bases unmatched: 5. The CDR3 runs 12 residues.

This clonotype was picked up many times. V and J are TRBV20-1 and TRBJ1-5; TRBD1 matches at 7 bases. The CDR3 has 13 amino acids. Trimming cost V 6 bases and J 7 bases; bases outside gene matches: 9. Germline V gene lookup returns CDR1 DFQATT and CDR2 SNEGSKA (reference sequence). Here the CDR3 reads CSARDREGQPQHF. Written as DNA, the CDR3 is TGCAGTGCCCGCGACAGGGAGGGACAGCCCCAGCATTTT.

This rearrangement joins TRBV6-5 to TRBJ1-1; the D is unclear. The CDR3 has 13 amino acids. Germline-derived CDR1 and CDR2 are MNHEY and SVGAGI. V was pared by 0 bases and J by 0 bases, with 2 bases between. The CDR3 sequence is CASSYSVNTEAFF. CDR3 bases: TGTGCCAGCAGTTACTCCGTGAACACTGAAGCTTTCTTT.

This rearrangement joins TRBV10-2 to TRBJ2-1, with 12 bases that match TRBD2. The CDR3 consists of 17 residues. Germline CDR1 is WSHSY and CDR2 is SAAADI. V shed 6 bases, J shed 5 bases, and the junction held 11 bases outside the gene matches. CDR3 nucleotide sequence: TGCGCCAGCAGCCGAGTTTTGAGGACTAGCGGGGACAATGAGCAGTTCTTC. This codes for CASSRVLRTSGDNEQFF.

Many counts were recorded for this clonotype. The chain recombines TRBV5-1 with TRBJ1-3; a possible D gene is TRBD1 (6 bases). Trimming took 4 bases from V and 3 from J, leaving 11 bases between them. The CDR3 consists of 14 residues. CDR1 and CDR2 from the germline V gene are SGHRS and YFSETQ. The CDR3 nucleotides read TGCGCCAGCAGCCTACAGGGAGTTGGAAACACCATATATTTT. Amino acid sequence: CASSLQGVGNTIYF.

This clonotype was recorded many times. The chain has TRBV3-1 and TRBJ2-2; no clear D gene. The CDR3 sequence is 13 residues long. Germline loops: CDR1 LGHDT, CDR2 YNNKEL (reference sequence). The germline V and J ends were trimmed by 4 bases and 4 bases, with 7 bases remaining between them. CDR3 loop: CASSPRATGELFF. CDR3 nucleotides: TGTGCCAGCAGCCCCCGGGCCACCGGGGAGCTGTTTTTT.

V gene TRBV19 combines with J gene TRBJ2-6, with 7 bases aligning to TRBD2. CDR3 length: 14 residues. Germline V gene data show CDR1 as LNHDA and CDR2 as SQIVND (reference sequence). The V and J ends lost 5 bases and 2 bases, in that order; junction bases with no gene match: 0. CDR3: CASSRGAGANVLTF. For the CDR3, the DNA is TGTGCCAGTAGTCGGGGGGCTGGGGCCAACGTCCTGACTTTC. The whole variable domain, remainder taken from reference TRBV19 and TRBJ2-6, is DGGITQSPKYLFRKEGQNVTLSCEQNLNHDAMYWYRQDPGQGLRLIYYSQIVNDFQKGDIAEGYSVSREKKESFPLTVTSAQKNPTAFYLCASSRGAGANVLTFGAGSRLTVL.

This clonotype was observed at least ten times. This chain links TRBV6-1 with TRBJ2-5, with 12 bases matching TRBD1. Germline V gene data show CDR1 as MNHNS and CDR2 as SASEGT. The J segment lost 5 bases and the V segment lost 10 bases, leaving 5 bases of the junction unmatched. CDR3 size: 13 residues. The CDR3 spells CATGQGAGETQYF. The CDR3 DNA reads as TGTGCCACGGGACAGGGGGCGGGGGAGACCCAGTACTTC.

Many counts were recorded for this clonotype. This sequence joins TRBV10-3 and TRBJ2-5; 7 nucleotides align to TRBD2. The germline V gene has CDR1 ENHRY and CDR2 SYGVKD. The CDR3 consists of 11 residues. CDR3 sequence (DNA): TGTGCGACGCGGGGGCAAGAGACCCAGTACTTC. Translating it yields CATRGQETQYF.

This clonotype appeared many times. This chain connects TRBV6-5 to TRBJ2-7, with TRBD1 as a possible D gene (5 bases). Germline V gene lookup returns CDR1 MNHEY and CDR2 SVGAGI. Trimming pared 0 bases from V and 2 bases from J, leaving 11 bases between. The CDR3 has 15 amino acids. The CDR3 DNA sequence: TGTGCCAGCAGTTACTCGACCCAACAGGCCTACGAGCAGTACTTC. Translation: CASSYSTQQAYEQYF.

This clonotype was seen many times. The genes are TRBV5-1 and TRBJ2-3; TRBD1 is a possible D gene (6 bases). The CDR3 spans 17 residues. Trimming took 1 base from V and 2 from J, leaving 17 bases between them. CDR1 and CDR2 (germline): SGHRS, YFSETQ. The CDR3 DNA reads as TGCGCCAGCAGCTTGACTATGGGGGCCGGAGCCACAGATACGCAGTATTTT. Its protein product is CASSLTMGAGATDTQYF.

This clonotype was recorded at least ten times. The chain is built from TRBV3-1 and TRBJ2-3; tentative D call: TRBD2 (6 bases). CDR1 and CDR2 from the germline V gene are LGHDT and YNNKEL (reference sequence). The CDR3 is made up of 15 amino acids. V lost 0 bases to trimming and J lost 9 bases, with 16 bases between them. The CDR3 DNA follows: TGTGCCAGCAGCCAAGATGGATATGGGACTCCGACGCAGTATTTT. Translating it yields CASSQDGYGTPTQYF.

This clonotype occurred many times. The rearrangement uses TRBV5-1 and TRBJ1-1; D might be TRBD1 (5 bases). The germline V gene encodes CDR1 SGHRS and CDR2 YFSETQ. The CDR3 runs to 14 residues. The V end lost 4 bases, the J end lost 1 base, and 11 bases lay between the germline ends. CDR3 sequence reads: CASSVGTGNTEAFF. CDR3 nucleotides: TGCGCCAGCAGCGTTGGGACGGGGAACACTGAAGCTTTCTTT.

This clonotype was recorded at least ten times. The J gene is TRBJ2-1, the V gene TRBV3-1; TRBD1 is a possible D gene (5 bases). The CDR3 is 16 residues long. V was clipped by 5 bases and J by 0 bases, with 14 bases between them. Germline-derived CDR1 and CDR2 are LGHDT and YNNKEL (reference sequence). CDR3: CASSSLGASSYNEQFF. CDR3 sequence (DNA): TGTGCCAGCAGCTCTTTAGGGGCCAGCTCCTACAATGAGCAGTTCTTC.

There are many counts of this clonotype. In DNA form, the CDR3 reads TGCAGTGCTAGAGTGTCAGCGAACACCGGGGAGCTGTTTTTT. It encodes CSARVSANTGELFF. The rearrangement joins TRBV20-1 to TRBJ2-2; D is ambiguous. Germline values: CDR1 DFQATT, CDR2 SNEGSKA (reference sequence). The germline V and J ends were trimmed by 1 base and 0 bases, with 6 bases remaining between them. This CDR3 comprises 14 residues.

This clonotype occurred many times. The CDR3 DNA reads TGTGCCACCAGTGATTCCAAACTAGCGGGGCTAACAGATACGCAGTATTTT. Protein sequence: CATSDSKLAGLTDTQYF. The chain employs TRBV24-1 and TRBJ2-3, with 10 positions matching TRBD2. V dropped 2 bases and J dropped 3; count of bases not matched to a gene: 7. Germline loops: CDR1 KGHDR, CDR2 SFDVKD. This CDR3 region has 17 residues.

The V and J genes are TRBV20-1 and TRBJ2-6, with D possibly matching TRBD2 (7 bases). The CDR3 covers 15 residues. Germline V lookup: CDR1 DFQATT, CDR2 SNEGSKA (reference sequence). The V gene lost 3 bases and the J gene lost 0 bases, with 9 bases spanning the gap. The DNA of the CDR3 is TGCAGTGCTAGCGGGGGGCACTCTGGGGCCAACGTCCTGACTTTC. Protein product: CSASGGHSGANVLTF.

At least ten counts were recorded for this clonotype. The rearrangement links TRBV12-3 or TRBV12-4 to TRBJ1-2; D is uncertain. The CDR3 runs 13 residues. V was clipped by 4 bases and J by 1 base, with 7 bases between them. The CDR3 nucleotides read TGTGCCAGCAGTTCAGGCGGTAACTATGGCTACACCTTC. Translated: CASSSGGNYGYTF.

Many counts were recorded for this clonotype. The rearrangement links TRBV7-2 to TRBJ2-7; no definite D call. The CDR3 has 13 residues. Germline-derived CDR1 and CDR2 are SGHTA and FQGNSA. Between the trimmed V and J ends, which lost 11 bases and 3 bases, there was a span of 17 bases. CDR3 nucleotides: TGTGCCGGATCCTCCGCGGCCAGCTACGAGCAGTACTTC. Translation gives CAGSSAASYEQYF. Using reference TRBV7-2 and TRBJ2-7 for the parts outside the CDR3, the full variable domain is GAGVSQSPSNKVTEKGKDVELRCDPISGHTALYWYRQSLGQGLEFLIYFQGNSAPDKSGLPSDRFSAERTGGSVSTLTIQRTQQEDSAVYLCAGSSAASYEQYFGPGTRLTVT.

A few counts support this clonotype. The genes are TRBV4-1 and TRBJ1-2; D is ambiguous. Trimming took 2 bases from V and 3 from J, leaving 10 bases between them. The length of the CDR3 is 14 residues. The germline gives CDR1 MGHRA, CDR2 YSYEKL. CDR3 amino acids: CASSQSGRDYGYTF. As DNA, the CDR3 is TGCGCCAGCAGCCAAAGCGGACGGGACTATGGCTACACCTTC.

In this sample, this clonotype turned up many times. This chain connects TRBV28 to TRBJ1-4, with D unclear. V lost 6 bases and J lost 4, with 6 bases in between. The CDR3 has 12 residues. Germline CDR1 and CDR2: MDHEN and SYDVKM. In DNA, the CDR3 is TGTGCCAGCAGGCAGAATAATGAAAAACTGTTTTTT. It is translated as CASRQNNEKLFF.

A word on this clonotype: Since a much larger clone is just one base distant, this may be a read error. The rearrangement joins TRBV6-1 to TRBJ2-2; a possible D gene is TRBD2 (5 bases). Germline CDR1 MNHNS, CDR2 SASEGT. The CDR3 totals 13 residues. CDR3 amino acids: CASSPDGTGEMFF. The CDR3, as DNA: TGTGCCAGCAGTCCGGACGGAACCGGGGAGATGTTTTTT.

This clonotype appeared many times. The chain combines TRBV5-1 with TRBJ2-3; D possibly corresponds to TRBD2 (6 bases). V was clipped by 3 bases and J by 6 bases, with 11 bases between them. CDR3 length equals 13 residues. Germline CDR1 is SGHRS and CDR2 is YFSETQ. CDR3 region: CASSYGGGDTQYF. CDR3 DNA sequence: TGCGCCAGCAGCTACGGGGGAGGTGATACGCAGTATTTT.

This CDR3 reads CASSPKLAGGALLYNEQFF. The CDR3 DNA is TGCGCCAGCAGCCCAAAACTAGCGGGGGGCGCCCTCTTATACAATGAGCAGTTCTTC. The chain joins TRBV5-1 to TRBJ2-1, with 12 bases that match TRBD2. Trimming took 4 bases from V and 4 from J; bases not matched to a gene: 15. The V gene's germline CDR1 is SGHRS and CDR2 YFSETQ. The CDR3 totals 19 residues.

This clonotype occurred many times. This chain connects TRBV5-6 to TRBJ2-1; D tentatively reads TRBD1 or TRBD2 (5 bases each). CDR3 length: 12 amino acids. CDR1 and CDR2 from the germline V gene are SGHDT and YYEEEE. V shed 4 bases and J shed 14 bases, with 16 bases lying between them. The CDR3 DNA is TGTGCCAGCAGCGTGGGACGTCAGGATGAGTTCTTC. The encoded protein is CASSVGRQDEFF.

The V and J genes are TRBV4-2 and TRBJ2-1; weak D call: TRBD2 (5 bases). The CDR3 covers 14 residues. Trimming removed 0 bases at V and 10 bases at J, with 13 bases between. CDR1 and CDR2 (germline): LGHNA, YNFKEQ. CDR3 nucleotides: TGTGCCAGCAGCCAAGACGGACTGGGTCTAGAGCAGTTCTTC. Translation gives CASSQDGLGLEQFF.

About this clonotype: A read error may be the cause here, since a much bigger clone is one base away. The gene calls are TRBV6-1 and TRBJ1-1; TRBD1 might be the D (5 bases). The CDR3 length is 16 residues. Germline V gene sequence: CDR1 MNHNS, CDR2 SASEGT. Trimming shortened V by 6 bases and J by 1 base, and 18 bases separated the two germline ends. The CDR3 here is CASSVSPTVGNTEAFF. The CDR3 nucleotides are TGTGCCAGCAGCGTTTCCCCGACAGTGGGGAACACTGAAGCTTTCTTT.